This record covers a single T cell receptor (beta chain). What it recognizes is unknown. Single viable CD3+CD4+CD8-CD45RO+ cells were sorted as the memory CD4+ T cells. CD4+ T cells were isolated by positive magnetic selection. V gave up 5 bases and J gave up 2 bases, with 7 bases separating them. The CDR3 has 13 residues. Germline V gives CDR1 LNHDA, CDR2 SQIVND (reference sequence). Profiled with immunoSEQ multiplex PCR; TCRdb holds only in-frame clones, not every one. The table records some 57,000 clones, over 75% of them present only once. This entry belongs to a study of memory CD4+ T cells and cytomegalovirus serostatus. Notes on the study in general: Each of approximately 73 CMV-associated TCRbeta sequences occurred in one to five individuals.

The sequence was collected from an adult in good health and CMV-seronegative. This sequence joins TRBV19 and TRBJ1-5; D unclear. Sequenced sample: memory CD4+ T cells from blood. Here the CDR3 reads CASSGPGNQPQHF. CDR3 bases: TGTGCCAGTAGTGGGCCGGGCAATCAGCCCCAGCATTTT.